This T cell receptor (beta chain) originates from a study of cytomegalovirus exposure and HLA in healthy donors. Study results and caveats: For presence/absence analyses, sequencing depth was assumed to be roughly uniform across donors. Many donors shared some public TCRs, even though most TCR sequences were rare. As a later analysis showed, several of the most significant clusters appeared to be linked to common viral pathogens.

Trimming removed 7 bases at V and 8 bases at J, with 29 bases between. The CDR3 runs to 17 residues. CDR1 is SGHAT, CDR2 FQNNGV, per germline. Though probably carrying unrecorded immune exposures, donors were nominally healthy at sampling. This clone was picked up a small number of times. Its specificity is not known. The PCR had 60 Vbeta and 13 Jbeta primers. Data came from immunoSEQ multiplex PCR; TCRdb stores just in-frame clones and leaves some out. This table holds roughly 100,000 clones, more than 65% found once. V gene TRBV11-2 combines with J gene TRBJ1-2, with D possibly being TRBD1 (6 bases). The clonotype was recovered from a man in his forties or fifties in good health and CMV-seropositive. What was sequenced was PBMCs. CDR3 sequence: CASTDLKARGRTRGYTF. The CDR3 coding sequence is TGTGCCAGCACCGACTTGAAGGCCAGGGGACGAACGAGAGGCTACACCTTC. Drawing the rest from reference TRBV11-2 and TRBJ1-2, the complete variable domain is EAGVAQSPRYKIIEKRQSVAFWCNPISGHATLYWYQQILGQGPKLLIQFQNNGVVDDSQLPKDRFSAERLKGVDSTLKIQPAKLEDSAVYLCASTDLKARGRTRGYTFGSGTRLTVV.